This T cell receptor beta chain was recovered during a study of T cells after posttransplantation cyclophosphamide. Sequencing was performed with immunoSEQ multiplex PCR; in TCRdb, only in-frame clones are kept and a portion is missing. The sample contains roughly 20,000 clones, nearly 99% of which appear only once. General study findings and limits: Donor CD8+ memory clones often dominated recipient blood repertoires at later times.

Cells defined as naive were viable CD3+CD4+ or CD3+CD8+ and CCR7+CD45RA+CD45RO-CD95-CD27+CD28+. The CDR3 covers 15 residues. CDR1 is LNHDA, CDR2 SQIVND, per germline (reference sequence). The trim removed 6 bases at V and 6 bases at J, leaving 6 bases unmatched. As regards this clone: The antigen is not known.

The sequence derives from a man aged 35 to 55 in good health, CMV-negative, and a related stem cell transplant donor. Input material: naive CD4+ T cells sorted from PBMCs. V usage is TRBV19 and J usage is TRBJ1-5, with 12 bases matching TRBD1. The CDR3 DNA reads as TGTGCCAGTAGGGATGGGACAGGGGGCCGTCAGCCCCAGCATTTT. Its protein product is CASRDGTGGRQPQHF.